This T cell receptor beta chain was captured by sequencing in a study of identical twins. Study-level results: The more abundant beta clonotypes in cord blood had fewer insertions, and memory repertoires did not show this. Because invariant MAIT and iNKT cells could be present, zero-insertion analyses could be partly confounded.

Unique molecular identifiers were present on the cDNA, and a universal primer site came from template switching. In TCRdb, the 5' RACE reads were re-called with MiXCR into one record per CDR3 protein. The sample comprises fewer than 500,000 distinct CDR3 sequences, roughly 24% of which are singletons, and roughly 3% rests with the top ten. This clonotype came up a few times. Antigen: not known. These records were also assigned to another study, of T cells expressing NK-cell markers. Turning to that study: In several donors, these clonotypes also led the CD3+CD56-NKG2C+ fraction.

Input material: CD4+ T cells sorted from blood. The receptor was isolated from a woman between 18 and 29 years old in good health.

CDR3 bases: TGCAGTGCCAGGCGTGGAAGCAATCAGCCCCAGCATTTT. Translation: CSARRGSNQPQHF. The chain combines TRBV20-1 with TRBJ1-5; D remains ambiguous. This CDR3 has 13 amino acids. The germline V and J ends were trimmed by 6 bases and 1 base, with 10 bases remaining between them. Germline values: CDR1 DFQATT, CDR2 SNEGSKA (reference sequence).